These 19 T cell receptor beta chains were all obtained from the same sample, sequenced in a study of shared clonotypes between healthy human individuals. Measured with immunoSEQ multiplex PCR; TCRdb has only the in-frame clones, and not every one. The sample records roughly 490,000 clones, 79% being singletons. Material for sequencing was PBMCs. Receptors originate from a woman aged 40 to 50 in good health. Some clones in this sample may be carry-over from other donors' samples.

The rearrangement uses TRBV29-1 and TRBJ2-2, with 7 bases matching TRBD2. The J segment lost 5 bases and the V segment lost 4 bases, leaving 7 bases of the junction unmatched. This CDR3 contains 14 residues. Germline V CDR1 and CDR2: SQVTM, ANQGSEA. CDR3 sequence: CSVARQGGTGELFF. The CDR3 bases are TGCAGCGTTGCCCGGCAGGGAGGGACCGGGGAGCTGTTTTTT.

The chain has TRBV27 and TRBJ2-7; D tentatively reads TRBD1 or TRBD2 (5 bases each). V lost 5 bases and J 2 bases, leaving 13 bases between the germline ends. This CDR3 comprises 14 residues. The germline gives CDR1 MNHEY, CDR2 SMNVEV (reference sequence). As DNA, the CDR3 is TGTGCCAGCAGTCCTCGGACGGGGCCCTACGAGCAGTACTTC. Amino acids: CASSPRTGPYEQYF.

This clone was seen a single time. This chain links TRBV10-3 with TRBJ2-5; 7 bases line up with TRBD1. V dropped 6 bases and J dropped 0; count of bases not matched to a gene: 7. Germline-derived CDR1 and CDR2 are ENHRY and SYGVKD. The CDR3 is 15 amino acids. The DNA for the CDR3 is TGTGCCATCAGAGAGGGACAGTCTTACCAAGAGACCCAGTACTTC. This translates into CAIREGQSYQETQYF.

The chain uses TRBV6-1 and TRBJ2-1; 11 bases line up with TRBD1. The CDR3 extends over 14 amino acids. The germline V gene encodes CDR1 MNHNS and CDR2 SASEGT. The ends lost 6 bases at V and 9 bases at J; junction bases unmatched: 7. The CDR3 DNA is TGTGCCAGCAGACGGGACAGGGGGTTCGGTGAGCAGTTCTTC. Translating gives CASRRDRGFGEQFF.

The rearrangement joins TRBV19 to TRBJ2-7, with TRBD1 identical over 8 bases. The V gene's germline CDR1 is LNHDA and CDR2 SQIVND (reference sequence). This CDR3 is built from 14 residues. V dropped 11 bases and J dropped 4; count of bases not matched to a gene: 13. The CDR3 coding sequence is TGTGCCTCCAGCCCAGGGGGCCCTGTTTACGAGCAGTACTTC. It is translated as CASSPGGPVYEQYF.

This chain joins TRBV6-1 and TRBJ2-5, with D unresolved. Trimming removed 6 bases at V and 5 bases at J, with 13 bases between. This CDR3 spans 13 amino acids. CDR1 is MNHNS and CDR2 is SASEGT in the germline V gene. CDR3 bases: TGTGCCAGCAGCCGCTCCAGCATCGAGACCCAGTACTTC. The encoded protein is CASSRSSIETQYF.

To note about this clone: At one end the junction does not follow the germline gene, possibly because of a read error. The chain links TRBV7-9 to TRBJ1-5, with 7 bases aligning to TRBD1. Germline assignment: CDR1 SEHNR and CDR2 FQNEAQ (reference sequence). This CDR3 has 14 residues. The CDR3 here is CTSSHTGVDQPQHF. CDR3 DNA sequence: TGTACCAGCAGCCATACAGGGGTGGATCAGCCCCAGCATTTT.

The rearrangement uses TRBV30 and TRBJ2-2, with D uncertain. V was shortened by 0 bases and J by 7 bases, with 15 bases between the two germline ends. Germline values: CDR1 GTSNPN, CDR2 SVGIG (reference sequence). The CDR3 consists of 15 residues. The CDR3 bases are TGTGCCTGGAGTGTACAAACAGACTGGGGCGGGGAGCTGTTTTTT. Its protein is CAWSVQTDWGGELFF.

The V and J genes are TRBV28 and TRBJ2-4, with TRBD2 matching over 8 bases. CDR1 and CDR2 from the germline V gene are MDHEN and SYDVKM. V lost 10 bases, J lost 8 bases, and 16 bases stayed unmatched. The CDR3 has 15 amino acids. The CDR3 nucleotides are TGTGCCACCTACCCGCGGGGGGTTTGGAGGGACATTCAGTACTTC. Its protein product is CATYPRGVWRDIQYF.

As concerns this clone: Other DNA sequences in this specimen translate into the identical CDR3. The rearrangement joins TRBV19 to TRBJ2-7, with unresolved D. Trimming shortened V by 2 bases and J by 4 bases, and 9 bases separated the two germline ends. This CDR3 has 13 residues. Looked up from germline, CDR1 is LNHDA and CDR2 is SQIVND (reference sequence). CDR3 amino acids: CASSIRDTYEQYF. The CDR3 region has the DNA TGTGCCAGTAGTATAAGAGACACTTACGAGCAGTACTTC.

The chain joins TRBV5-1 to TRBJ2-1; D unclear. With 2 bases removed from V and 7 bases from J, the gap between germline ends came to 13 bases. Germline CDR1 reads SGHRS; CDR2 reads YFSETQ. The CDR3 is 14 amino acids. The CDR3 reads CASSLGNQRNEQFF. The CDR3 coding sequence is TGCGCCAGCAGCTTAGGGAACCAGCGAAATGAGCAGTTCTTC.

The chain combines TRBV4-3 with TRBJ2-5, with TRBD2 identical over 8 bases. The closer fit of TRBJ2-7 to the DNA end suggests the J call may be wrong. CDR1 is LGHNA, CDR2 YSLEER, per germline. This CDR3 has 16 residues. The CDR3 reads CASSQALAGLPYEQYF. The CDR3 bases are TGCGCCAGCAGCCAAGCTCTAGCGGGCCTACCCTACGAGCAGTACTTC.

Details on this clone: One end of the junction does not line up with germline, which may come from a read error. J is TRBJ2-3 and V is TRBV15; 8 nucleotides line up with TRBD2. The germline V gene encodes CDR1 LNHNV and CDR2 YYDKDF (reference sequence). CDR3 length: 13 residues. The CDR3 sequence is CATSSGGGDTRYF. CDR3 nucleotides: TGTGCCACCAGCAGCGGGGGGGGAGATACGCGGTATTTT.

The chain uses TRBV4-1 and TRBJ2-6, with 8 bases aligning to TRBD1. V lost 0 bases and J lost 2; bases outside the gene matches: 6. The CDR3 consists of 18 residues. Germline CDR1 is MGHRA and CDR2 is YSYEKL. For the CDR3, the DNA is TGCGCCAGCAGCCAAGATGGACAGGGTATGGCTGGGGCCAACGTCCTGACTTTC. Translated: CASSQDGQGMAGANVLTF.

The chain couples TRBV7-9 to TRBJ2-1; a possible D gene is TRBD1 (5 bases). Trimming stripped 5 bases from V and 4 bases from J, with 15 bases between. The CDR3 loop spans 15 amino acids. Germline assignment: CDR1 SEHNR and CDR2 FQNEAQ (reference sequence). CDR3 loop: CASSPRGQDYNEQFF. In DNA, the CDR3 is TGTGCCAGCAGCCCAAGAGGACAAGATTACAATGAGCAGTTCTTC.

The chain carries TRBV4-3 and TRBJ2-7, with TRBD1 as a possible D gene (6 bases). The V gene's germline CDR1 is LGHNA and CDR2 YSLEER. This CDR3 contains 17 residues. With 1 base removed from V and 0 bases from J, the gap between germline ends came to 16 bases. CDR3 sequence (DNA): TGCGCCAGCAGCCAAGGGCGGCGACAGGCGATCTCCTACGAGCAGTACTTC. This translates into CASSQGRRQAISYEQYF.

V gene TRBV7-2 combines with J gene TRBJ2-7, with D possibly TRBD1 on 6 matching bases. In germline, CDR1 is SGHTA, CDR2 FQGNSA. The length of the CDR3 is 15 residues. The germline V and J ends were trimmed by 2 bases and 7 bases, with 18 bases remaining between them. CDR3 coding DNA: TGTGCCAGCAGCTTAATCAGGACCCTAGGGGGAGAGCAGTACTTC. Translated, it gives CASSLIRTLGGEQYF.

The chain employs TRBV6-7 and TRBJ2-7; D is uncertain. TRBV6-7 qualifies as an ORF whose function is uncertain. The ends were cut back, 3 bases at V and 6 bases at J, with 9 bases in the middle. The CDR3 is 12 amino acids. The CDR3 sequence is CASSYWGTEQYF. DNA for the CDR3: TGTGCCAGCAGTTATTGGGGTACCGAGCAGTACTTC.

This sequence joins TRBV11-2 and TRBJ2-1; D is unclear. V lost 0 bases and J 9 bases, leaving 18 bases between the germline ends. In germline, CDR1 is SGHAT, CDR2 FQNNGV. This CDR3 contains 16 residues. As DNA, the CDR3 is TGTGCCAGCAGCTTAGATCCTAGTGCGCGGTTCGGTGAGCAGTTCTTC. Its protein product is CASSLDPSARFGEQFF.